This TCR beta chain was profiled in a study of blood T cells in healthy people across ages (dated by TCRdb to between 2014 and 2017). Background on the whole study: Template switching captured roughly one uniquely barcoded TCR beta cDNA molecule per two T cells in model experiments. To track age-related changes in TCR beta repertoire diversity, the study relied on deep sequencing normalized with unique cDNA molecular identifiers. Donors were grouped into four age groups: young (average roughly 17 years), middle-aged (roughly 40), aged (over 55) and long-lived (82). To avoid experimental bias, donors of different ages were spread randomly across the sequencing lanes. Using the same blood draw, the study looked at two additional independent replicas of 1 million unique cDNA reads for two donors, one aged 18 to 30 and the other aged 80 or older. The research as a whole found: A strong correlation was found between observed TCR beta diversity and the percentage of naive T cells measured by flow cytometry. The long-lived group showed more naive CD4+ T cells, fewer expanded clones and increased TCR diversity than the aged group, suggesting age selection. Since profiling was done on bulk unsorted PBMCs, naive and antigen-experienced compartments could not be conclusively compared. Total diversity estimates from one million sequenced T cells were considered lower bounds and underestimates. Observed TCR beta diversity per million T cells fell roughly linearly with age, and a significant reduction was already apparent by age roughly 40. Because donor CMV infection status was unknown, age-related changes in expanded clonotypes were potentially confounded.

On this clonotype: This clone's antigen is unknown. Nothing much larger sits one base from this clone, and base qualities are not available.

The library was obtained by 5' RACE. Sequencing used an Illumina HiSeq 2500. The second PCR ran for about 7 to 11 cycles and used a J-beta primer mix along with a sample-barcoded 5' primer. Each TCR beta cDNA molecule received a unique molecular identifier from a template-switch 5' adaptor carrying 12 random nucleotides. Each sample yielded at least 3 million CDR3-containing paired-end reads. First-strand cDNA synthesis was performed from all RNA using the Mint cDNA synthesis kit, with priming by a TRBC-specific oligonucleotide. All cDNA was treated with uracil-DNA glycosylase and then went through a first 18-cycle PCR with the universal primers M1SS and BC2_uni_R. Per the authors' processing: Each sample was normalized by randomly selecting 1 million high-quality reads, each carrying a distinct molecular identifier. Instead of being binned into consensus sequences, reads that shared molecular identifiers were thrown out. CDR3 identification, clonotype clustering and error correction used MiTCR with a Q25 quality threshold and the strictest error-elimination algorithm. A nonparametric unseen species model with Euler transformation was used to estimate a lower bound on total TCR beta diversity. Through fastp at Q25 and MiXCR, TCRdb rebuilt clones from the public reads, retaining in-frame beta chains. Rows matching on CDR3 protein sequence are summarized as one entry with the most common DNA and genes. TCRdb's processing, not the study's, gives the V and J calls here. The sample records under 1 million distinct CDR3 sequences, 40% to 50% of which are singletons. The top ten hold roughly 18% of the sample.

The approximately 39 donors, aged about 6 to 90 years, were systemically healthy Caucasian individuals from Russia. Approximately 9.7 milliliters of peripheral blood were drawn from each donor into EDTA-treated Vacutainer tubes. PBMCs were isolated by Ficoll-Paque density-gradient centrifugation, with at least 6.5 million obtained per sample. Trizol reagent was used to extract total RNA from PBMCs, with at least 5.5 micrograms per sample. Naive CD45RAhigh/CD27high T cell percentages were measured by flow cytometry on a PBMC aliquot from every donor. Sample: blood. This sequence was found in a man aged 55 to 70 in good health.

The encoded CDR3 is CASRDTPGQGARNEQFF. The nucleotides read TGTGCCAGCAGAGACACCCCGGGACAGGGGGCAAGAAATGAGCAGTTCTTC. This receptor chain uses TRBV2 and TRBJ2-1; 12 middle bases align to TRBD1. V trim: 6 bases; J trim: 7 bases; unmatched bases: 13. CDR1 and CDR2, looked up from the germline V gene, are SNHLY and FYNNEI. The CDR3 spans 17 residues, from the cysteine through the phenylalanine. The retained sequence is limited to the CDR3, 51 bases, with the frame set at the first base. With the rest looked up from the reference TRBV2 and TRBJ2-1 genes rather than sequenced, the full variable domain is EPEVTQTPSHQVTQMGQEVILRCVPISNHLYFYWYRQILGQKVEFLVSFYNNEISEKSEIFDDQFSVERPDGSNFTLKIRSTKLEDSAMYFCASRDTPGQGARNEQFFGPGTRLTVL.